This TCR beta chain was obtained from a study of blood T cell repertoires in COVID-19. Authors' processing steps: Cell counts per sample came from amplifying reference gene primers. Method: immunoSEQ multiplex PCR; TCRdb's copy keeps in-frame clones and lacks some. V, J and clone size are taken as reported in that table, and D and trimming were inferred from the DNA itself. The sample lists tens of thousands of clones, more than 70% occurring once. This CDR3 comprises 14 residues. V was clipped by 0 bases and J by 9 bases; unmatched bases: 5. CDR1 and CDR2 (germline): SGHRS, YFSETQ. Sequencing was carried out using peripheral blood. The rearrangement links TRBV5-1 to TRBJ1-4; TRBD1 matches at 7 bases. The TCR sequence derives from a man aged 50-60 years with active COVID-19. CDR3 amino acids: CASSLEGGVKKLFF. As DNA, the CDR3 is TGCGCCAGCAGCTTGGAAGGGGGCGTAAAAAAACTGTTTTTT.